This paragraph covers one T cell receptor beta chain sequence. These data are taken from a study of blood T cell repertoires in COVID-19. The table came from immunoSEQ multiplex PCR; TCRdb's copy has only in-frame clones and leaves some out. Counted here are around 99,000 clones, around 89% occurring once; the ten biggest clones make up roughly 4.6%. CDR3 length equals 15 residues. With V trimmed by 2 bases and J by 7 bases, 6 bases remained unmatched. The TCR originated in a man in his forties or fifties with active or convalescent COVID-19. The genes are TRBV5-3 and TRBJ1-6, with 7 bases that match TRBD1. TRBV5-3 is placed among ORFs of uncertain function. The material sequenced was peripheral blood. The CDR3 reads CARSFSTGRNSPLHF. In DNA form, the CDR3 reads TGTGCCAGAAGCTTCTCGACAGGGCGAAATTCACCCCTCCACTTT.